A single sample is the source of the 32 T cell receptor beta chains below, sequenced in a study of blood T cell repertoires in COVID-19. Method: immunoSEQ multiplex PCR; TCRdb's copy keeps in-frame clones and lacks some. Here the sample spans some 300,000 clones, about 90% being singletons. Sequenced sample: PBMCs or T cells enriched from blood (not recorded which). These receptors came from a woman aged 30 to 39 who had recovered from COVID-19.

The chain joins TRBV6-4 to TRBJ1-2, with D perhaps matching TRBD1 (5 bases). The CDR3 consists of 15 residues. The germline V gene has CDR1 MRHNA and CDR2 SNTAGT. V gave up 4 bases and J gave up 4 bases, with 16 bases separating them. CDR3 region: CASSAMAGGIYGYTF. CDR3 DNA sequence: TGTGCCAGCAGTGCTATGGCGGGGGGAATCTATGGCTACACCTTC.

Here the CDR3 reads CASSPWTGGDEQYF. CDR3 DNA sequence: TGTGCCAGCAGCCCCTGGACAGGGGGGGACGAGCAGTACTTC. The V and J genes are TRBV5-4 and TRBJ2-7, with TRBD1 identical over 10 bases. This CDR3 contains 14 residues. Germline CDR1 is SGHNT and CDR2 is YYREEE (reference sequence). J lost 5 bases, V lost 4 bases, and 6 bases had no gene match. Looking up the rest from reference TRBV5-4 and TRBJ2-7 gives the full variable domain: ETGVTQSPTHLIKTRGQQVTLRCSSQSGHNTVSWYQQALGQGPQFIFQYYREEENGRGNFPPRFSGLQFPNYSSELNVNALELDDSALYLCASSPWTGGDEQYFGPGTRLTVT.

V usage is TRBV12-3 or TRBV12-4 and J usage is TRBJ1-1; D is uncertain. Trimming removed 6 bases from V and 2 bases from J, with 10 bases in between. CDR3 length: 13 amino acids. CDR3 bases: TGTGCCAGCAGCGACGGACTTAACACTGAAGCTTTCTTT. Amino acids: CASSDGLNTEAFF.

This clone was observed a few times. The rearrangement links TRBV11-2 to TRBJ2-7; 8 nucleotides agree with TRBD1. The CDR3 length is 15 residues. Germline V CDR1 and CDR2: SGHAT, FQNNGV. V dropped 1 base and J dropped 6; count of bases not matched to a gene: 8. CDR3 amino acids: CASSLVQGQVFEQYF. The CDR3 DNA reads as TGTGCCAGCAGCTTAGTCCAGGGACAGGTTTTCGAGCAGTACTTC.

This sequence joins TRBV7-2 and TRBJ2-3, with 7 nucleotides matching TRBD1. J was trimmed by 2 bases and V by 5 bases; bases with no gene match: 7. Germline-derived CDR1 and CDR2 are SGHTA and FQGNSA. The CDR3 runs to 15 residues. The CDR3 coding sequence is TGTGCCAGCAGCCCCCGAGGGGGCCCCACAGATACGCAGTATTTT. Translating it yields CASSPRGGPTDTQYF. The full variable domain, with the rest looked up from reference TRBV7-2 and TRBJ2-3, is GAGVSQSPSNKVTEKGKDVELRCDPISGHTALYWYRQSLGQGLEFLIYFQGNSAPDKSGLPSDRFSAERTGGSVSTLTIQRTQQEDSAVYLCASSPRGGPTDTQYFGPGTRLTVL.

The V call is TRBV19, the J call TRBJ1-1, with D perhaps TRBD1 (6 bases). V gave up 8 bases and J gave up 0 bases, with 10 bases separating them. The CDR3 has 13 amino acids. Per germline, CDR1 LNHDA and CDR2 SQIVND (reference sequence). This CDR3 reads CASRRGMNTEAFF. CDR3 coding DNA: TGTGCCAGTCGCAGGGGCATGAACACTGAAGCTTTCTTT.

The chain recombines TRBV5-8 with TRBJ1-4, with TRBD1 as a possible D gene (5 bases). Germline V gene data show CDR1 as SGHTS and CDR2 as YDEGEE. The ends were cut back, 3 bases at V and 0 bases at J, with 9 bases in the middle. CDR3 length: 15 amino acids. As DNA, the CDR3 is TGTGCCAGCAGCTGGGGGACTGCAACTAATGAAAAACTGTTTTTT. Its protein is CASSWGTATNEKLFF.

This clone was recorded a few times. This sequence joins TRBV7-8 and TRBJ1-5, with D unresolved. The V and J ends lost 5 bases and 2 bases respectively, with 13 bases between them. This CDR3 is 15 amino acids long. The germline CDR1 and CDR2 sequences are SGHVS and FQNEAQ. CDR3 sequence (DNA): TGTGCCAGCAGCGCACCTAGTTTTCGCAATCAGCCCCAGCATTTT. It codes for CASSAPSFRNQPQHF.

The chain has TRBV6-2 or TRBV6-3 and TRBJ2-6; 8 positions agree with TRBD1. Germline trimming cut 1 base from V and 2 bases from J; bases unmatched to any gene: 7. CDR1 is MNHEY and CDR2 is SVGEGT in the germline V gene. This CDR3 has 18 residues. CDR3 DNA sequence: TGTGCCAGCAGTTACTTCGCAGGGGGCTATCCTGGGGCCAACGTCCTGACTTTC. It translates to CASSYFAGGYPGANVLTF.

Only one count was recorded for this clone. Here the CDR3 DNA reads TGTGCCAGTAGTATGGTGACTAGCGGAAACACCGGGGAGCTGTTTTTT. Its translation is CASSMVTSGNTGELFF. V usage is TRBV19 and J usage is TRBJ2-2; 9 positions agree with TRBD2. In germline, CDR1 is LNHDA, CDR2 SQIVND (reference sequence). CDR3 length equals 16 residues. The junction had 4 bases not matched to a gene; V was cut back by 3 bases and J by 2 bases.

The CDR3 is CASSGGRNPTYEQYF. The CDR3 DNA is TGTGCCAGCAGTGGAGGGAGGAACCCGACCTACGAGCAGTACTTC. The genes are TRBV28 and TRBJ2-7, with D possibly being TRBD2 (6 bases). Germline V gives CDR1 MDHEN, CDR2 SYDVKM. Trimming left V 5 bases short and J 2 bases short, with 16 bases between. The CDR3 consists of 15 residues.

V and J are TRBV7-2 and TRBJ1-1; possible D gene TRBD1, 6 bases. The V and J ends lost 5 bases and 8 bases respectively, with 15 bases between them. CDR1 and CDR2 (germline): SGHTA, FQGNSA. The CDR3 spans 13 residues. Here the CDR3 reads CASSVTRGSEAFF. The DNA for the CDR3 is TGTGCCAGCAGCGTAACGAGGGGGAGCGAAGCTTTCTTT.

V usage is TRBV19 and J usage is TRBJ1-5; 8 bases line up with TRBD1. The CDR3 contains 17 residues. Germline V lookup: CDR1 LNHDA, CDR2 SQIVND (reference sequence). J was trimmed by 1 base and V by 5 bases; bases with no gene match: 10. CDR3 bases: TGTGCCAGTAGTTCGCCAGGGGGCGGGGGAAGCAATCAGCCCCAGCATTTT. It is translated as CASSSPGGGGSNQPQHF. Looking up the rest from reference TRBV19 and TRBJ1-5 gives the full variable domain: DGGITQSPKYLFRKEGQNVTLSCEQNLNHDAMYWYRQDPGQGLRLIYYSQIVNDFQKGDIAEGYSVSREKKESFPLTVTSAQKNPTAFYLCASSSPGGGGSNQPQHFGDGTRLSIL.

The rearrangement links TRBV5-4 to TRBJ2-1, with D possibly matching TRBD2 (6 bases). V dropped 1 base and J dropped 0 bases, with 8 bases sitting between them. The CDR3 is 15 residues long. Germline V lookup: CDR1 SGHNT, CDR2 YYREEE (reference sequence). For the CDR3, the DNA is TGTGCCAGCAGCTTGCCGACTAGCTCCTACAATGAGCAGTTCTTC. Its translation is CASSLPTSSYNEQFF.

This clone appeared once. V usage is TRBV5-1 and J usage is TRBJ1-3, with TRBD1 matching 7 bases. CDR1 SGHRS and CDR2 YFSETQ come from the germline V gene. V lost 3 bases to trimming and J lost 4 bases; unmatched junction nucleotides: 7. CDR3 length: 15 residues. CDR3 sequence (DNA): TGCGCCAGCAGCTCCGGGGCAGGGGGAGGAAACACCATATATTTT. This gives the protein CASSSGAGGGNTIYF.

The rearrangement joins TRBV2 to TRBJ2-2, with 12 bases fitting TRBD2. Germline V CDR1 and CDR2: SNHLY, FYNNEI. This CDR3 has 16 amino acids. J lost 6 bases, V lost 4 bases, and 6 bases had no gene match. CDR3 protein: CASSAPSGGGPGELFF. The CDR3, as DNA: TGTGCCAGCAGTGCCCCTAGCGGGGGGGGGCCCGGGGAGCTGTTTTTT.

This chain uses TRBV3-1 (or the pseudogene TRBV3-2) with TRBJ2-7, with D possibly TRBD1 on 5 matching bases. There are 17 residues in the CDR3. The germline V gene has CDR1 LGHDT and CDR2 YNNKEL (reference sequence). Trimming took off 3 bases at V and 0 bases at J, with 18 bases between the two ends. The CDR3 bases are TGTGCCAGCAGCCATCCCCCGGGCGACAGTTACTCCTACGAGCAGTACTTC. Protein: CASSHPPGDSYSYEQYF.

A few counts support this clone. J is TRBJ2-3 and V is TRBV2; 7 bases are a match to TRBD2. Germline V gene lookup returns CDR1 SNHLY and CDR2 FYNNEI. This CDR3 has 14 amino acids. V gave up 11 bases and J gave up 1 base; unmatched junction bases: 9. The CDR3 region has the DNA TGTGCCGATGCCCCGGGGGGAGGCACAGATACGCAGTATTTT. Protein product: CADAPGGGTDTQYF. Complete variable domain (other parts from reference TRBV2 and TRBJ2-3): EPEVTQTPSHQVTQMGQEVILRCVPISNHLYFYWYRQILGQKVEFLVSFYNNEISEKSEIFDDQFSVERPDGSNFTLKIRSTKLEDSAMYFCADAPGGGTDTQYFGPGTRLTVL.

V usage is TRBV2 and J usage is TRBJ2-3; tentative D call: TRBD1 (6 bases). The length of the CDR3 is 13 residues. The V end lost 8 bases, the J end lost 2 bases, and 11 bases lay between the germline ends. Germline CDR1 SNHLY, CDR2 FYNNEI. The CDR3 is CASGGQNTDTQYF. As DNA, the CDR3 is TGTGCCAGCGGGGGACAAAACACAGATACGCAGTATTTT.

The CDR3 sequence is CASRPTSLNTGELFF. The CDR3 DNA reads TGTGCCAGCAGACCTACTAGCCTGAACACCGGGGAGCTGTTTTTT. J is TRBJ2-2 and V is TRBV7-6; D might be TRBD2 (6 bases). Trimming stripped 6 bases from V and 1 base from J, with 12 bases between. CDR3 length equals 15 residues. Germline values: CDR1 SGHVS, CDR2 FNYEAQ.

The chain has TRBV5-1 and TRBJ1-5, with a weak D call TRBD1 (6 bases). This CDR3 region has 14 residues. V lost 6 bases to trimming and J lost 5 bases, with 15 bases between them. The germline CDR1 and CDR2 sequences are SGHRS and YFSETQ. In DNA, the CDR3 is TGCGCCAGCACCCCCGAGGCAGGGGATCAGCCCCAGCATTTT. This codes for CASTPEAGDQPQHF.

The count of this clone is one. This rearrangement joins TRBV7-9 to TRBJ1-1; D is undetermined. Trimming cost V 1 base and J 8 bases, with 8 bases left between them. The CDR3 extends over 12 amino acids. Germline V gene sequence: CDR1 SEHNR, CDR2 FQNEAQ (reference sequence). CDR3: CASSLEGGEAFF. CDR3 bases: TGTGCCAGCAGCTTAGAAGGCGGAGAAGCTTTCTTT.

J is TRBJ1-5 and V is TRBV29-1; 7 bases align to TRBD1. Germline V gene sequence: CDR1 SQVTM, CDR2 ANQGSEA. The CDR3 consists of 13 residues. V lost 5 bases to trimming and J lost 7 bases; unmatched junction nucleotides: 8. The CDR3 reads CSVYTGVGQPQHF. The CDR3 nucleotides are TGCAGCGTTTATACAGGGGTCGGGCAGCCCCAGCATTTT. Full variable domain (rest looked up from reference TRBV29-1 and TRBJ1-5): SAVISQKPSRDICQRGTSLTIQCQVDSQVTMMFWYRQQPGQSLTLIATANQGSEATYESGFVIDKFPISRPNLTFSTLTVSNMSPEDSSIYLCSVYTGVGQPQHFGDGTRLSIL.

V usage is TRBV27 and J usage is TRBJ1-2, with 8 bases that match TRBD1. Germline V gene data show CDR1 as MNHEY and CDR2 as SMNVEV (reference sequence). The CDR3 is 13 amino acids. The V gene end was trimmed by 3 bases and the J gene end by 7 bases; junction bases not matched to a gene: 4. CDR3 coding DNA: TGTGCCAGCAGTTTGGACAGGGACGGTGGCTACACCTTC. Translating it yields CASSLDRDGGYTF.

This rearrangement joins TRBV18 to TRBJ2-3; the match to TRBD2 covers 10 bases. Trimming cost V 1 base and J 5 bases; bases outside gene matches: 3. Germline V gene lookup returns CDR1 KGHSH and CDR2 LQKENI. This CDR3 is built from 15 residues. The CDR3 spells CASSPRAGGQDTQYF. CDR3 DNA sequence: TGTGCCAGCTCACCACGAGCGGGGGGGCAAGATACGCAGTATTTT.

This chain joins TRBV6-6 and TRBJ1-4; D remains ambiguous. Germline lookup yields CDR1 MNHNY and CDR2 SVGAGI (reference sequence). The CDR3 runs to 15 residues. Trimming stripped 0 bases from V and 6 bases from J, with 11 bases between. The CDR3: CASSYSISRDEKLFF. The CDR3 nucleotides read TGTGCCAGCAGTTACTCGATTAGTCGAGATGAAAAACTGTTTTTT.

The rearrangement uses TRBV5-1 and TRBJ2-3; 9 bases align to TRBD1. This CDR3 is built from 16 residues. After removal of 3 bases from V and 2 bases from J, the junction contained 7 bases not matched to a gene. Germline CDR1 SGHRS, CDR2 YFSETQ. The CDR3 nucleotides read TGCGCCAGCAGCTCCACCGGGACAGGGCCCACAGATACGCAGTATTTT. Translation gives CASSSTGTGPTDTQYF. Filled out from reference TRBV5-1 and TRBJ2-3, the complete variable domain reads KAGVTQTPRYLIKTRGQQVTLSCSPISGHRSVSWYQQTPGQGLQFLFEYFSETQRNKGNFPGRFSGRQFSNSRSEMNVSTLELGDSALYLCASSSTGTGPTDTQYFGPGTRLTVL.

This chain connects TRBV14 to TRBJ2-7; D unclear. V was pared by 4 bases and J by 0 bases, with 7 bases between. The CDR3 is made up of 13 amino acids. Germline V CDR1 and CDR2: SGHDN, FVKESK. CDR3 loop: CASSPLLSYEQYF. The CDR3 DNA follows: TGTGCCAGCAGCCCCCTCCTCTCCTACGAGCAGTACTTC.

The genes are TRBV2 and TRBJ1-6; D is uncertain. V was trimmed by 4 bases and J by 7 bases, leaving 8 bases between them. This CDR3 has 13 residues. Per germline, CDR1 SNHLY and CDR2 FYNNEI. DNA of the CDR3: TGTGCCAGCAGTGGGCAGGTGAATTCACCCCTCCACTTT. Amino acid sequence: CASSGQVNSPLHF.

CDR3 amino acids: CASSKGDRGVSFSNQPQHF. CDR3 coding DNA: TGTGCCAGTAGTAAAGGGGACAGGGGCGTGAGTTTTAGCAATCAGCCCCAGCATTTT. This sequence joins TRBV19 and TRBJ1-5; 10 bases match TRBD1. There are 19 residues in the CDR3. After removal of 4 bases from V and 0 bases from J, the junction contained 12 bases not matched to a gene. Germline CDR1 and CDR2: LNHDA and SQIVND (reference sequence).

The chain has TRBV11-2 and TRBJ1-1, with a possible D match to TRBD1 (6 bases). Germline CDR1 and CDR2: SGHAT and FQNNGV. V was pared by 1 base and J by 5 bases, with 11 bases between. This CDR3 is built from 14 residues. The CDR3 DNA follows: TGTGCCAGCAGCTTAGGGGGAGGGGGGACTGAAGCTTTCTTT. Translating gives CASSLGGGGTEAFF. Looking up the rest from reference TRBV11-2 and TRBJ1-1 gives the full variable domain: EAGVAQSPRYKIIEKRQSVAFWCNPISGHATLYWYQQILGQGPKLLIQFQNNGVVDDSQLPKDRFSAERLKGVDSTLKIQPAKLEDSAVYLCASSLGGGGTEAFFGQGTRLTVV.

The V and J genes are TRBV20-1 and TRBJ1-1; no clear D gene. Germline CDR1 DFQATT, CDR2 SNEGSKA (reference sequence). The CDR3 covers 14 residues. Trimming cost V 3 bases and J 5 bases, with 16 bases left between them. The CDR3 DNA is TGCAGTGCTAGTTTGGCACCGATGGTTACTGAAGCTTTCTTT. Translating it yields CSASLAPMVTEAFF.